The source of this T cell receptor (beta chain) is a study of cytomegalovirus exposure and HLA in healthy donors. Study-level results: In a later analysis, common viral pathogens appeared linked to several of the most significant clusters. One variant, a missense change in DCLRE1C, was linked in a later analysis to TCR beta V- and J-gene trimming. Confirmation in vitro established that a few CMV-associated chains were specific for CMV antigens.

As regards this clone: Its antigen is unknown.

J gave up 0 bases and V 1 base, and 3 bases lay outside the gene matches. Germline CDR1 and CDR2: SEHNR and FQNEAQ (reference sequence). CDR3 length: 17 amino acids. Both 60 Vbeta primers and 13 Jbeta primers went into the PCR. Measured with immunoSEQ multiplex PCR; TCRdb has only the in-frame clones, and not every one. In the table there are approximately 110,000 clones, roughly 63% of which are singletons. The V call is TRBV7-9, the J call TRBJ1-1; TRBD1 matches at 12 bases. Source material: PBMCs. The receptor was derived from a woman aged 70-85 years in good health and CMV-seropositive. This CDR3 reads CASSLGGTGGLNTEAFF. CDR3 bases: TGTGCCAGCAGCTTAGGGGGGACAGGGGGCTTGAACACTGAAGCTTTCTTT.